The text below deals with one T cell receptor (beta chain). Its antigen is unknown. Per-nucleotide qualities are absent, and no much larger clonotype sits a single base away. TCRbeta CDR3 regions were amplified from genomic DNA by means of the immunoSEQ Assay, a bias-controlled multiplex PCR. As for the authors' bioinformatics: Nucleated cell counts per sample were estimated from amplification of reference gene primers within the assay. To quantify the absolute abundance of each unique TCRbeta CDR3 rearrangement, sequence reads were collapsed and filtered. Productive Simpson clonality was computed per sample as the square root of Simpson's diversity index over productive rearrangements. As stored in TCRdb, this immuneACCESS dataset retains in-frame rearrangements with V and J assigned. A fraction of the clones does not appear; measured against another copy, unresolved V genes explain less than half of the discrepancy, and the remainder lacks a known reason. The V and J calls and clone size were taken over from that table, and D and trimming were inferred from the DNA. This sample comprises about 100,000 clones, approximately 86% of them detected only once. The ten largest clones capture roughly 2.5% of the sample.

Trimming accounts for 5 bases at V and 2 bases at J, while the number of junction bases matched to no gene is 6. CDR1 and CDR2 were assigned from the germline V gene as KGHSH and LQKENI. Spanning cysteine to phenylalanine, the CDR3 consists of 16 amino acids. Only the CDR3 part of the read is kept: 48 bases, read in frame from the first base. Enrolling through a virtual design, the prospective study's participants ranged in age from roughly 18 to 89 years and lived across 24 United States geographic areas. In the prospective study, cohorts were assigned on the basis of participant-reported clinical history obtained from a screening survey and a study questionnaire. Recovered participants in ImmuneRACE Cohort 3 were defined by two consecutive negative NP/OP PCR tests, clearance by a healthcare professional, or resolution of symptoms. In the prospective study, whole blood, serum and a nasopharyngeal or oropharyngeal swab were collected from each participant by mobile phlebotomists. Additional blood draws and questionnaires over a 2-month period could optionally be provided by prospective study participants. Blood samples from the prospective study were shipped frozen or at room temperature prior to DNA extraction.

This sample stems from a study of blood T cell repertoires in COVID-19 (dated by TCRdb to about 2020). In the study overall: The collaborator samples originated in the United States, Italy and Spain and spanned the acute and convalescent phases of COVID-19. A de-identified subject ID, COVID-19 status, age in years and sex were almost always included in the sample metadata. Subjects who had been exposed to COVID-19, were actively infected with it, or had recovered from it provided the deeply sampled blood TCRbeta repertoires that made up the dataset. The repertoires were released in a freely available public database intended as a resource for research on the immune response to SARS-CoV-2. Samples were obtained from the ongoing ImmuneRACE study (first 160 participants) and from some 1,200 subjects provided by 6 global collaborators. HLA class I and class II types, where available, came from metadata supplied by the sample provider rather than from assay-based typing. The prospective study material was composed of cDNA or gDNA derived from T cells, B-cell-depleted T cells, or PBMCs. The paper as a whole reports these results and caveats: The quantity of clinical and demographic metadata differed by source and by participant and was supplied without curation.

This TCR was sampled from a woman in her forties or fifties who had recovered from COVID-19. This sequence uses TRBV18 and TRBJ2-3; the central 11 bases match TRBD2. Sequenced material: PBMCs or T cells enriched from blood (not recorded which). The CDR3 protein sequence reads: CASSASTSGVTDTQYF. The base sequence is TGTGCCAGCTCAGCGTCGACTAGCGGGGTCACAGATACGCAGTATTTT.